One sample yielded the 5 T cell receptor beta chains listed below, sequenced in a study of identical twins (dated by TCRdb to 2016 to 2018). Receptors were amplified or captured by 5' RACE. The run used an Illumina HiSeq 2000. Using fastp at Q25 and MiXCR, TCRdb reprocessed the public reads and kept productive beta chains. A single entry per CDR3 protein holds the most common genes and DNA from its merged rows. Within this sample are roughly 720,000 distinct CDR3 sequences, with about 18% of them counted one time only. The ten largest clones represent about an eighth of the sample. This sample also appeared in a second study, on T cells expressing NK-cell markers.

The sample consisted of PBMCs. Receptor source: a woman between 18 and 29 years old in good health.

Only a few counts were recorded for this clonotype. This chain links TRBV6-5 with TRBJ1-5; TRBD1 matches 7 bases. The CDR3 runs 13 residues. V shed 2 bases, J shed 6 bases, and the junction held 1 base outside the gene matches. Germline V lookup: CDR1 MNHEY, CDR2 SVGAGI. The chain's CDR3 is CASSYDRVQPQHF. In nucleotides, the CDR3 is TGTGCCAGCAGTTACGACAGGGTTCAGCCCCAGCATTTT.

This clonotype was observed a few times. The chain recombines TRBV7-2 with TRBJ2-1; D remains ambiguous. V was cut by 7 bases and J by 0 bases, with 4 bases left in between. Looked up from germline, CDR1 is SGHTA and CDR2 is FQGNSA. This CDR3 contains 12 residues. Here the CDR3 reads CASTSSYNEQFF. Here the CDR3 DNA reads TGTGCCAGCACTAGCTCCTACAATGAGCAGTTCTTC.

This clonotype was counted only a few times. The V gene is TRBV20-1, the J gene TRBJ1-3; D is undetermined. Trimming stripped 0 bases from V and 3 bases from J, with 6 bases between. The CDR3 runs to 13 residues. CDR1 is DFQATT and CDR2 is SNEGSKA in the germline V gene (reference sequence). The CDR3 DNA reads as TGCAGTGCTAGAGATCCAGTTGGAAACACCATATATTTT. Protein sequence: CSARDPVGNTIYF.

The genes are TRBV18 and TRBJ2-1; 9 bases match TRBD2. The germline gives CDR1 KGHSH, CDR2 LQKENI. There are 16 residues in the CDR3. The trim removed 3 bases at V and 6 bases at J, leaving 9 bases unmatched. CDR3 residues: CASSPPSSGAFNEQFF. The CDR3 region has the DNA TGTGCCAGCTCACCCCCCTCTAGCGGGGCCTTCAATGAGCAGTTCTTC.

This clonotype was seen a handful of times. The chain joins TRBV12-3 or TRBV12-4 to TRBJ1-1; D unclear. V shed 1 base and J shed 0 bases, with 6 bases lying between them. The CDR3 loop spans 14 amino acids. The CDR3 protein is CASSLGFMNTEAFF. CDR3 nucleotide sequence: TGTGCCAGCAGTTTAGGGTTCATGAACACTGAAGCTTTCTTT.